This record concerns one T cell receptor (beta chain) sequence. No antigen is known for it. The table came from immunoSEQ multiplex PCR; TCRdb's copy has only in-frame clones and leaves some out. The table shows over 200,000 clones, with roughly 88% occurring only once. This specimen belongs to a study of cytomegalovirus exposure and HLA in healthy donors. The study's findings and limits: First-cohort TCR clusters tended to co-occur in the 120 or so validation repertoires, a later analysis found.

This CDR3 region has 15 residues. Germline CDR1 SGDLS, CDR2 YYNGEE. Trimming pared 3 bases from V and 3 bases from J, leaving 13 bases between. This receptor was identified in a woman between 18 and 29 years old in good health and CMV-seronegative. Sequencing was performed on PBMCs. V is TRBV9 and J is TRBJ2-1, with D possibly TRBD2 on 6 matching bases. The CDR3 DNA is TGTGCCAGCAGCGGACTTGGGCGGGACTACAATGAGCAGTTCTTC. This gives the protein CASSGLGRDYNEQFF.